These T cell receptor beta chains were read from a single sample in a study of monozygotic twins with inflammatory bowel disease. From the 5' RACE reads, TCRdb lists one entry per CDR3 protein and no DNA. The sample has some 450,000 distinct CDR3 sequences. Input material: blood. These TCRs come from a human donor with ulcerative colitis or Crohn's disease, or a healthy co-twin of an affected twin (not recorded which). CDR3s include the opening cysteine and the closing phenylalanine or tryptophan. The order of the fields is V gene, J gene, CDR3 protein.

TRBV18,TRBJ2-7,CASSPTHGSYEQYF
TRBV20-1,TRBJ1-2,CSATLPGSYGYTF
TRBV7-9,TRBJ2-1,CASTGGLAGNNEQFF
TRBV6-2/TRBV6-3,TRBJ2-2,CASSYSRTLNTGELFF
TRBV5-1,TRBJ2-6,CASSFRDTKFSGANVLTF
TRBV18,TRBJ1-1,CASSPRQGIGVNTEAFF
TRBV7-9,TRBJ2-2,CASSWENTGELFF
TRBV7-2,TRBJ1-5,CASSERTGRGQNQPQHF
TRBV7-8,TRBJ1-2,CASTPYRVANYGYTF
TRBV5-4,TRBJ1-4,CASSLGSEKLFF
TRBV3-1,TRBJ1-2,CASSQDLGHRGYTF
TRBV7-2,TRBJ2-5,CASSLDPGSETQYF
TRBV25-1,TRBJ1-1,CASRVGGMNTEAFF
TRBV5-1,TRBJ2-1,CASSIGQGYEQFF
TRBV24-1,TRBJ2-5,CATSDVGRQETQYF
TRBV5-1,TRBJ2-7,CASSLAPGQGGEQYF
TRBV12-3/TRBV12-4,TRBJ2-1,CASSFSLGINEQFF
TRBV7-9,TRBJ2-7,CASSLERGRSYEQYF
TRBV6-5,TRBJ2-3,CASSYVAGGTDTQYF
TRBV29-1,TRBJ2-7,CSVKTSFIEQYF
TRBV7-9,TRBJ2-1,CASSSLAGVAYEQFF
TRBV3-1,TRBJ2-1,CASSQGSQRSYNEQFF
TRBV7-9,TRBJ2-5,CASTPEEGETQYF
TRBV5-1,TRBJ2-6,CANSGSRGPGANVLTF
TRBV27,TRBJ2-6,CASSLVGQFSGANVLTF
TRBV12-3/TRBV12-4,TRBJ2-3,CASSLDGFTDTQYF
TRBV5-1,TRBJ2-1,CASTPVLSGANEQFF
TRBV5-1,TRBJ2-6,CASTDKSSGANVLTF
TRBV7-8,TRBJ1-2,CASSLSEGLHYGYTF
TRBV18,TRBJ2-7,CASSPPEYPYEQYF
TRBV7-2,TRBJ2-3,CASSPGQRTSTDTQYF
TRBV12-3/TRBV12-4,TRBJ1-1,CASSGTGTGGGSTEAFF
TRBV7-9,TRBJ2-3,CASSLAGFEDTQYF
TRBV7-3,TRBJ1-1,CASSLTSELPAFF
TRBV10-3,TRBJ1-5,CAIRGTGDNQPQHF
TRBV19,TRBJ2-3,CASSEGATGGSMSTDTQYF
TRBV27,TRBJ1-1,CASSYQGSTEAFF
TRBV10-3,TRBJ1-2,CAISESPGPNYGYTF
TRBV12-3/TRBV12-4,TRBJ2-3,CASSFGKARSADTQYF
TRBV4-2,TRBJ2-7,CASSRTSSSEQYF
TRBV5-1,TRBJ2-1,CASRYTPSSYNEQFF
TRBV28,TRBJ2-1,CASSSGPGGEQFF
TRBV30,TRBJ2-1,CAWSVGLAGNEQFF
TRBV29-1,TRBJ2-7,CSVSGQGKEQYF
TRBV4-3,TRBJ2-2,CASSQDRVLTGELFF
TRBV6-5,TRBJ2-6,CASRSTVPVLTF
TRBV7-2,TRBJ2-2,CASSYQYSTGELFF
TRBV4-2,TRBJ2-1,CASSQVGSGSVYEQFF